Each of the 29 T cell receptor beta chains below was sequenced from the same sample in a study of cytomegalovirus exposure and HLA in healthy donors (dated by TCRdb to about 2017). The receptor library was made with the immunoSEQ multiplex PCR assay. For the multiplex PCR, a mixture combining 60 forward primers for TCR Vbeta segments and 13 reverse primers for TCR Jbeta segments was used. The immuneACCESS repertoire file appears here via TCRdb, limited to in-frame rearrangements. These files lack a portion of the clones; in checked studies, under half of the deficit traces to unresolved V genes, and the cause of the others is not known. In all, the sample holds about 140,000 clones, and about 80% of those were seen once. The ten largest clonotypes hold under 4.5% of the sample. The sequenced sample consisted of PBMCs. The receptor set was obtained from a man younger than 30 in good health and CMV-seronegative.

The chain employs TRBV4-2 and TRBJ2-5; possibly TRBD2 for D (6 bases). V was shortened by 1 base and J by 4 bases, with 7 bases between the two germline ends. Germline CDR1 LGHNA, CDR2 YNFKEQ. The CDR3 spans 13 residues. CDR3 sequence (DNA): TGTGCCAGCAGCCAAGGGAGGGGAGAGACCCAGTACTTC. Its protein is CASSQGRGETQYF.

This chain connects TRBV11-2 to TRBJ2-1; D might be TRBD2 (5 bases). This CDR3 is 14 amino acids long. The germline CDR1 and CDR2 sequences are SGHAT and FQNNGV. V shed 7 bases and J shed 0 bases, with 10 bases lying between them. CDR3 in DNA: TGTGCCAGCACAATTCTAGCCTCCTACAATGAGCAGTTCTTC. This encodes CASTILASYNEQFF.

The rearrangement links TRBV6-1 to TRBJ2-7; 11 bases agree with TRBD2. The trim removed 3 bases at V and 7 bases at J, leaving 8 bases unmatched. This CDR3 has 15 amino acids. The V gene's germline CDR1 is MNHNS and CDR2 SASEGT. The CDR3 DNA sequence: TGTGCCAGCAGTGATAGCGGGAGGGGGAGTCGGGAGCAGTACTTC. It translates to CASSDSGRGSREQYF.

The CDR3 sequence: CASSPDPKSSYGYTF. In DNA, the CDR3 is TGCGCCAGCAGCCCAGACCCTAAAAGTTCCTATGGCTACACCTTC. The chain combines TRBV4-1 with TRBJ1-2; no firm D call. V was pared by 4 bases and J by 4 bases, with 16 bases between. The CDR3 consists of 15 residues. The germline CDR1 and CDR2 sequences are MGHRA and YSYEKL.

This clone appeared a few times. This chain connects TRBV7-6 to TRBJ2-1; TRBD1 matches 11 bases. CDR1 is SGHVS, CDR2 FNYEAQ, per germline. This CDR3 spans 14 amino acids. Unmatched junction bases numbered 4, after V lost 5 bases and J lost 7 bases. The CDR3 protein is CASSRDRGINEQFF. CDR3 DNA sequence: TGTGCCAGCAGCCGGGACAGGGGGATAAATGAGCAGTTCTTC.

The DNA for the CDR3 is TGCGCCAGCAGCTCACTAGCGGGAGGAGAGTACGAGCAGTACTTC. Translation: CASSSLAGGEYEQYF. J is TRBJ2-7 and V is TRBV5-1; 12 bases map to TRBD2. This CDR3 comprises 15 residues. Germline V gives CDR1 SGHRS, CDR2 YFSETQ. Trimming at V came to 3 bases and at J to 4 bases, leaving 5 bases not matched to a gene.

This clone was recorded a few times. This chain joins TRBV6-5 and TRBJ2-5; 12 bases fit TRBD2. Germline CDR1 is MNHEY and CDR2 is SVGAGI. The V segment lost 4 bases and the J segment 1 base; nucleotides outside the gene matches: 1. The CDR3 runs to 15 residues. CDR3 sequence (DNA): TGTGCCAGCAGTTTGGGACTAGCGGGCCAAGAGACCCAGTACTTC. It codes for CASSLGLAGQETQYF.

The chain has TRBV27 and TRBJ1-5, with 8 positions matching TRBD1. This CDR3 is 15 amino acids long. The V and J ends lost 2 bases and 2 bases, in that order; junction bases with no gene match: 2. The germline gives CDR1 MNHEY, CDR2 SMNVEV (reference sequence). DNA of the CDR3: TGTGCCAGCAGTTTAATACAGGGGGGCAATCAGCCCCAGCATTTT. Protein: CASSLIQGGNQPQHF.

The CDR3 DNA reads as TGTGCCATCAGTGACCCACCGGACAGCCACTATGGCTACACCTTC. Amino acid sequence: CAISDPPDSHYGYTF. This chain uses TRBV10-3 with TRBJ1-2; weak D call: TRBD1 (6 bases). CDR1 is ENHRY, CDR2 SYGVKD, per germline. Trimming pared 3 bases from V and 3 bases from J, leaving 14 bases between. The CDR3 runs to 15 residues.

This chain joins TRBV6-5 and TRBJ2-4; 7 bases fit TRBD2. Germline V gives CDR1 MNHEY, CDR2 SVGAGI. The CDR3 extends over 15 amino acids. Unmatched junction bases numbered 11, after V lost 5 bases and J lost 7 bases. This CDR3 reads CASSPAGGGINIQYF. The CDR3 DNA follows: TGTGCCAGCAGTCCCGCTGGGGGGGGGATCAACATTCAGTACTTC.

This chain joins TRBV7-9 and TRBJ1-2, with 9 nucleotides matching TRBD1. Trimming removed 5 bases from V and 5 bases from J; junction bases left unmatched: 9. The CDR3 contains 15 residues. Germline lookup yields CDR1 SEHNR and CDR2 FQNEAQ (reference sequence). The CDR3 DNA reads as TGTGCCAGCAGCGTACAGGGGGCAGTGATGTATGGCTACACCTTC. Translation: CASSVQGAVMYGYTF.

The chain has TRBV7-2 and TRBJ1-4; no definite D call. Germline CDR1 is SGHTA and CDR2 is FQGNSA. The CDR3 is 16 amino acids. V was cut by 1 base and J by 0 bases, with 9 bases left in between. The CDR3 nucleotides read TGTGCCAGCAGCTTAGATCAGGAGGCAACTAATGAAAAACTGTTTTTT. Protein sequence: CASSLDQEATNEKLFF.

CDR3 in amino acids: CASGSGEQFF. In nucleotides, the CDR3 is TGTGCCAGCGGATCGGGTGAGCAGTTCTTC. The rearrangement uses TRBV9 and TRBJ2-1; D ambiguous. This CDR3 region has 10 residues. V was pared by 7 bases and J by 9 bases, with 8 bases between. Germline loops: CDR1 SGDLS, CDR2 YYNGEE.

V usage is TRBV2 and J usage is TRBJ2-7; TRBD1 or TRBD2 may be the D gene (9 bases each). The V end lost 4 bases, the J end lost 2 bases, and 27 bases lay between the germline ends. The CDR3 has 19 residues. Germline V lookup: CDR1 SNHLY, CDR2 FYNNEI. CDR3 DNA sequence: TGTGCCAGCAGTGCCGGACAGGGGAGACCTAGCGGGAAGACCTACGAGCAGTACTTC. Translating it yields CASSAGQGRPSGKTYEQYF.

As for this clone: This sample includes further DNA sequences coding for the same CDR3. The CDR3 nucleotides read TGCGCCAGTAGCTTAGGTCAGGGGATCACTGAAGCTTTCTTT. As protein: CASSLGQGITEAFF. The chain carries TRBV10-2 and TRBJ1-1, with a weak D call TRBD1 (6 bases). Trimming cost V 9 bases and J 4 bases, with 18 bases left between them. The CDR3 runs 14 residues. CDR1 is WSHSY and CDR2 is SAAADI in the germline V gene.

This chain connects TRBV5-1 to TRBJ2-1; 8 bases align to TRBD1. The CDR3 totals 14 residues. Per the germline V gene, CDR1 is SGHRS and CDR2 is YFSETQ. V lost 1 base and J lost 8; bases outside the gene matches: 5. CDR3 loop: CASSLMAGGDEQFF. In DNA, the CDR3 is TGCGCCAGCAGCTTGATGGCAGGGGGCGATGAGCAGTTCTTC.

This chain connects TRBV7-2 to TRBJ2-7, with a possible D match to TRBD1 (6 bases). Trimming pared 0 bases from V and 13 bases from J, leaving 10 bases between. There are 11 residues in the CDR3. In germline, CDR1 is SGHTA, CDR2 FQGNSA. In DNA form, the CDR3 reads TGTGCCAGCAGCTTAGCGCTGGGACAATACTTC. Residues: CASSLALGQYF.

The chain is built from TRBV6-5 and TRBJ2-5; 8 bases line up with TRBD1. The last part of the DNA fits TRBJ2-7 better; the J call may be wrong. The germline V gene encodes CDR1 MNHEY and CDR2 SVGAGI. The length of the CDR3 is 15 residues. The CDR3 nucleotides read TGTGCCAGCAGTTACTCAGGGACAGGTTTCTACGAGCAGTACTTC. The encoded protein is CASSYSGTGFYEQYF.

The chain links TRBV5-5 to TRBJ2-7; D may be TRBD1 (6 bases). The CDR3 is 14 residues long. Germline assignment: CDR1 SGHKS and CDR2 YYEKEE (reference sequence). V was cut by 6 bases and J by 9 bases, with 22 bases left in between. The CDR3 DNA reads TGTGCCAGCACCTTCGGAGGATACAGGGACATGCAGTACTTC. Its protein is CASTFGGYRDMQYF.

The chain combines TRBV7-8 with TRBJ2-1; the D gene is possibly TRBD2 (6 bases). Trimming stripped 5 bases from V and 7 bases from J, with 27 bases between. Germline CDR1 and CDR2: SGHVS and FQNEAQ. The CDR3 is made up of 18 amino acids. CDR3: CASSTGPGGGKVGNEQFF. DNA for the CDR3: TGTGCCAGCAGCACCGGGCCGGGCGGCGGGAAGGTCGGAAATGAGCAGTTCTTC.

The CDR3 nucleotides read TGTGCCAGCAGCCGCGACAGGGCTGGAAACACCATATATTTT. It yields the protein CASSRDRAGNTIYF. V is TRBV5-6 and J is TRBJ1-3; 7 bases are a match to TRBD1. After removal of 4 bases from V and 2 bases from J, the junction contained 3 bases not matched to a gene. This CDR3 comprises 14 residues. Germline V gives CDR1 SGHDT, CDR2 YYEEEE.

This chain links TRBV29-1 with TRBJ1-5; 11 bases agree with TRBD1. J was trimmed by 6 bases and V by 6 bases; bases with no gene match: 7. The CDR3 has 14 amino acids. Germline CDR1 reads SQVTM; CDR2 reads ANQGSEA. CDR3 DNA: TGCAGCGTACCTGGGACAGGGGGTTCTCAGCCCCAGCATTTT. This encodes CSVPGTGGSQPQHF.

Regarding this clone: Additional DNA sequences in this sample encode the identical CDR3. This chain joins TRBV30 and TRBJ1-4; D gene ambiguous. The V gene's germline CDR1 is GTSNPN and CDR2 SVGIG (reference sequence). Trimming took off 1 base at V and 8 bases at J, with 23 bases between the two ends. The CDR3 is made up of 17 amino acids. CDR3 DNA sequence: TGTGCCTGGAGTGCAAATCTGCTCCGGGCAGCGGGCGAAAAACTGTTTTTT. It yields the protein CAWSANLLRAAGEKLFF.

This clone was found once. V gene TRBV11-3 combines with J gene TRBJ2-2, with TRBD1 matching 8 bases. Germline-derived CDR1 and CDR2 are SGHNT and YENEEA. The junction had 6 bases not matched to a gene; V was cut back by 5 bases and J by 4 bases. The CDR3 is 15 residues long. CDR3 DNA: TGTGCCAGCAGCCAGCAGGGGGCTGGCACCGGGGAGCTGTTTTTT. It specifies CASSQQGAGTGELFF. Together with reference TRBV11-3 and TRBJ2-2, the CDR3 gives the full variable domain: EAGVVQSPRYKIIEKKQPVAFWCNPISGHNTLYWYLQNLGQGPELLIRYENEEAVDDSQLPKDRFSAERLKGVDSTLKIQPAELGDSAVYLCASSQQGAGTGELFFGEGSRLTVL.

This rearrangement joins TRBV14 to TRBJ2-7; D gene uncertain. CDR3 length: 13 residues. The germline V and J ends were trimmed by 1 base and 3 bases, with 7 bases remaining between them. Germline-derived CDR1 and CDR2 are SGHDN and FVKESK. CDR3 in amino acids: CASSQVIFYEQYF. As DNA, the CDR3 is TGTGCCAGCAGCCAAGTTATTTTCTACGAGCAGTACTTC.

V gene TRBV5-1 combines with J gene TRBJ2-7; 7 bases map to TRBD1. CDR3 length equals 13 residues. Germline V gene sequence: CDR1 SGHRS, CDR2 YFSETQ. J lost 2 bases, V lost 5 bases, and 4 bases had no gene match. CDR3 sequence: CASRYQGAYEQYF. CDR3 coding DNA: TGCGCCAGCAGATACCAGGGGGCCTACGAGCAGTACTTC.

This clone came up a few times. The V and J genes are TRBV28 and TRBJ2-3; 13 bases are a match to TRBD2. V lost 5 bases, J lost 8 bases, and 7 bases stayed unmatched. The CDR3 is 15 amino acids. Germline loops: CDR1 MDHEN, CDR2 SYDVKM. DNA of the CDR3: TGTGCCAGCAGTGCCAGGACTAGCGGGAGTGCTACGCAGTATTTT. This encodes CASSARTSGSATQYF.

The chain combines TRBV5-1 with TRBJ1-4; 7 bases are shared with TRBD1. The CDR3 is made up of 15 amino acids. In germline, CDR1 is SGHRS, CDR2 YFSETQ. V lost 4 bases, J lost 7 bases, and 10 bases stayed unmatched. In DNA, the CDR3 is TGCGCCAGCAGCCCCCGGGACAGCCAGCTTGAAAAACTGTTTTTT. This codes for CASSPRDSQLEKLFF.

The chain carries TRBV7-9 and TRBJ2-2; 8 bases align to TRBD1. This CDR3 spans 16 amino acids. J lost 6 bases, V lost 7 bases, and 13 bases had no gene match. Germline V CDR1 and CDR2: SEHNR, FQNEAQ (reference sequence). This CDR3 reads CASIPPTGGGSGELFF. The CDR3 region has the DNA TGTGCCAGCATCCCACCCACAGGGGGTGGGTCCGGGGAGCTGTTTTTT.